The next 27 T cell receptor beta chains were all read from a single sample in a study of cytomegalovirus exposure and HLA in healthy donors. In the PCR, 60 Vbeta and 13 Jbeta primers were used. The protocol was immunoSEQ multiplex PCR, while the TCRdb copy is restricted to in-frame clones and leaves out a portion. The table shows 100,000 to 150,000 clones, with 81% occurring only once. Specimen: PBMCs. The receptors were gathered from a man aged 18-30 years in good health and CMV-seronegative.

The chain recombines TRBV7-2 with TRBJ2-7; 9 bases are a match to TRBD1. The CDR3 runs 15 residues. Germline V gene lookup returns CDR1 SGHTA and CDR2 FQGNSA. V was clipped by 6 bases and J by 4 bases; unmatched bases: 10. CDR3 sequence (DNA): TGTGCCAGCAGAATCGACAGGGGGTGGGTATACGAGCAGTACTTC. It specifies CASRIDRGWVYEQYF.

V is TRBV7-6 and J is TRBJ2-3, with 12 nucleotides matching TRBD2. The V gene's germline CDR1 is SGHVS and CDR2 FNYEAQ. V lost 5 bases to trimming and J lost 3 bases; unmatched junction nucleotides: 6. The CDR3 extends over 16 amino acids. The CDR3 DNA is TGTGCCAGCAGCCTACGACTAGCGGGGGAGACAGATACGCAGTATTTT. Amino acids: CASSLRLAGETDTQYF.

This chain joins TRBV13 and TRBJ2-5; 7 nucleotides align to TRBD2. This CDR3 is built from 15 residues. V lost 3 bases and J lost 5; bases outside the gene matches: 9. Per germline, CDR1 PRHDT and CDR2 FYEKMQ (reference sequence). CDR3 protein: CASSFKRGEGETQYF. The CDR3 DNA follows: TGTGCCAGCAGCTTCAAGCGGGGTGAAGGGGAGACCCAGTACTTC. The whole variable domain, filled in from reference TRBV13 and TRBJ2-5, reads AAGVIQSPRHLIKEKRETATLKCYPIPRHDTVYWYQQGPGQDPQFLISFYEKMQSDKGSIPDRFSAQQFSDYHSELNMSSLELGDSALYFCASSFKRGEGETQYFGPGTRLLVL.

The CDR3 coding sequence is TGTGCCAGCAGCCCAGGGAGGGGCTCTGGAAACACCATATATTTT. Its translation: CASSPGRGSGNTIYF. The rearrangement links TRBV7-6 to TRBJ1-3, with TRBD1 as a possible D gene (5 bases). V was clipped by 5 bases and J by 0 bases, with 11 bases between them. The CDR3 runs to 15 residues. Germline V gives CDR1 SGHVS, CDR2 FNYEAQ.

The DNA of the CDR3 is TGTGCCAGCAGCTTACCTCTCTCCTACAATGAGCAGTTCTTC. Residues: CASSLPLSYNEQFF. The chain joins TRBV7-9 to TRBJ2-1, with no clear D. Trimming cost V 2 bases and J 0 bases, with 5 bases left between them. CDR1 SEHNR and CDR2 FQNEAQ come from the germline V gene (reference sequence). The length of the CDR3 is 14 residues.

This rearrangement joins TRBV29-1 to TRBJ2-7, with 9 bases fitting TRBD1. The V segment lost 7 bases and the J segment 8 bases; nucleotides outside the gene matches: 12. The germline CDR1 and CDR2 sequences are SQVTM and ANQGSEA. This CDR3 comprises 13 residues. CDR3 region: CSGSDGQGRKQYF. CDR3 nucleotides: TGCAGCGGAAGTGACGGACAGGGGAGAAAGCAGTACTTC.

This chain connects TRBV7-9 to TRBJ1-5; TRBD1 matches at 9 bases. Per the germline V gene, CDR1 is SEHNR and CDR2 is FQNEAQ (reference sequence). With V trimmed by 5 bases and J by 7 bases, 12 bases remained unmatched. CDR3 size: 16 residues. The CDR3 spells CASSRLLGQGEQPQHF. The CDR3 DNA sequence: TGTGCCAGCAGCCGTCTGCTGGGACAGGGAGAACAGCCCCAGCATTTT. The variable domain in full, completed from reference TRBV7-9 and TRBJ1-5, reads DTGVSQNPRHKITKRGQNVTFRCDPISEHNRLYWYRQTLGQGPEFLTYFQNEAQLEKSRLLSDRFSAERPKGSFSTLEIQRTEQGDSAMYLCASSRLLGQGEQPQHFGDGTRLSIL.

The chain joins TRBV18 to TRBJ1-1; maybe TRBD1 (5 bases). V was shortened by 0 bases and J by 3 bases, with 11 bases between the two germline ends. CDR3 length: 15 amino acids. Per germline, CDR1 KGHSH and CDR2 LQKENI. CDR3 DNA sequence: TGTGCCAGCTCACCACCGGGGGGACGGCACACTGAAGCTTTCTTT. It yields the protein CASSPPGGRHTEAFF.

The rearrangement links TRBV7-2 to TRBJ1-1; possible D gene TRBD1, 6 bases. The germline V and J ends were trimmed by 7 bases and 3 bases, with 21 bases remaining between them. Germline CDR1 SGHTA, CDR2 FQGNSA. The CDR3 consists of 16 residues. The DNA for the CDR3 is TGTGCCAGCACCCTCAGGGGCGACAGGCTTGACACTGAAGCTTTCTTT. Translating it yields CASTLRGDRLDTEAFF.

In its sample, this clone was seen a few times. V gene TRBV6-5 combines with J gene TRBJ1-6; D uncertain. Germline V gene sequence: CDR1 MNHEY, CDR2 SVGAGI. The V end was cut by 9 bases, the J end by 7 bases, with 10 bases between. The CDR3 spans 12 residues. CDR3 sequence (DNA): TGTGCCAGTCGGGGTGGAAATTCACCCCTCCACTTT. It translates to CASRGGNSPLHF.

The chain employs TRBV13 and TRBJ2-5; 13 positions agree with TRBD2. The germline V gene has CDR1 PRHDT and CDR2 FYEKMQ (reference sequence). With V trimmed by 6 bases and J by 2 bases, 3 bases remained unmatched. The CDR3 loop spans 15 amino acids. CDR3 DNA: TGTGCCAGCAGAGCGGGACTAGCGGGACAAGAGACCCAGTACTTC. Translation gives CASRAGLAGQETQYF.

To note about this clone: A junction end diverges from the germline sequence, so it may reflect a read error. The CDR3 region is CSSSPRDRNQPQHF. CDR3 nucleotide sequence: TGTTCCAGCAGCCCCCGGGACAGGAATCAGCCCCAGCATTTT. V usage is TRBV7-9 and J usage is TRBJ1-5; 8 nucleotides align to TRBD1. In germline, CDR1 is SEHNR, CDR2 FQNEAQ (reference sequence). The CDR3 loop spans 14 amino acids. The full variable domain, with the rest looked up from reference TRBV7-9 and TRBJ1-5, is DTGVSQNPRHKITKRGQNVTFRCDPISEHNRLYWYRQTLGQGPEFLTYFQNEAQLEKSRLLSDRFSAERPKGSFSTLEIQRTEQGDSAMYLCSSSPRDRNQPQHFGDGTRLSIL.

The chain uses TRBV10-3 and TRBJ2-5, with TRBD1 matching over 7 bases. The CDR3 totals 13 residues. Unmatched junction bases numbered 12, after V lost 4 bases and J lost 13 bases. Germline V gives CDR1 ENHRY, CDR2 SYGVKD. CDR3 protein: CAISGGSTGPLYF. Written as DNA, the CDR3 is TGTGCCATCAGTGGAGGGTCGACAGGGCCCTTGTACTTC.

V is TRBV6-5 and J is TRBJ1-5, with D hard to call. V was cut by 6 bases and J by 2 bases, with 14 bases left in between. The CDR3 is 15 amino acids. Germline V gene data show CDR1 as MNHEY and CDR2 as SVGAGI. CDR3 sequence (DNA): TGTGCCAGCAGCCTCACCGCGCAGGGCAATCAGCCCCAGCATTTT. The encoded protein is CASSLTAQGNQPQHF.

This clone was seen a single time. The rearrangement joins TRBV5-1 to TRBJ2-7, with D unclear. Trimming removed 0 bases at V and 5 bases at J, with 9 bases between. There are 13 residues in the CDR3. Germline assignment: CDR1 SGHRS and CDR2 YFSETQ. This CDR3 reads CASSLGRSNEQYF. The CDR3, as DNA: TGCGCCAGCAGCTTGGGGCGGTCTAACGAGCAGTACTTC.

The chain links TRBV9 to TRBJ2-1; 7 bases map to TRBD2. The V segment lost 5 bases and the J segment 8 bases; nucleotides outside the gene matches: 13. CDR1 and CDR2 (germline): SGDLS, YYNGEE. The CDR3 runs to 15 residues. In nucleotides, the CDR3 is TGTGCCAGCAGATCCGGGACTAACCCTTACGATGAGCAGTTCTTC. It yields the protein CASRSGTNPYDEQFF. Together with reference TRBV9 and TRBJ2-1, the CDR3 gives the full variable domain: DSGVTQTPKHLITATGQRVTLRCSPRSGDLSVYWYQQSLDQGLQFLIQYYNGEERAKGNILERFSAQQFPDLHSELNLSSLELGDSALYFCASRSGTNPYDEQFFGPGTRLTVL.

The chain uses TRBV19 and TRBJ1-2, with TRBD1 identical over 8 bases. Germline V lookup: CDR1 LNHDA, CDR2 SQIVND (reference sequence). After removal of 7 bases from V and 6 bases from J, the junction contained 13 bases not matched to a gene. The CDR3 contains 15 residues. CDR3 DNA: TGTGCCAGTACCCCGGGGGGAGGACAGGGCCATGGCTACACCTTC. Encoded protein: CASTPGGGQGHGYTF.

The CDR3 loop reads CASMMSGRRATEAFF. Here the CDR3 DNA reads TGTGCCAGCATGATGTCTGGCAGGCGTGCCACTGAAGCTTTCTTT. The chain has TRBV5-6 and TRBJ1-1; no clear D gene. CDR3 length equals 15 residues. Germline V CDR1 and CDR2: SGHDT, YYEEEE. V lost 6 bases and J lost 4, with 19 bases in between. The whole variable domain, filled in from reference TRBV5-6 and TRBJ1-1, reads DAGVTQSPTHLIKTRGQQVTLRCSPKSGHDTVSWYQQALGQGPQFIFQYYEEEERQRGNFPDRFSGHQFPNYSSELNVNALLLGDSALYLCASMMSGRRATEAFFGQGTRLTVV.

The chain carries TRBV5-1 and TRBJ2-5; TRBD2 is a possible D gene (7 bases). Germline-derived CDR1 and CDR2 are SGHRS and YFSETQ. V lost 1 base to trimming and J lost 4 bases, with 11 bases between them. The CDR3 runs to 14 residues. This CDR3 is CASSLRAGAETQYF. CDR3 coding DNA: TGCGCCAGCAGCTTGAGGGCGGGGGCAGAGACCCAGTACTTC.

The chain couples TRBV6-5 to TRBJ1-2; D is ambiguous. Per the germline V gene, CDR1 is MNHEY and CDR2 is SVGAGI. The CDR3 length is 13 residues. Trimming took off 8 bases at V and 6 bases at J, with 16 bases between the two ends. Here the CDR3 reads CASRGVGMDGYTF. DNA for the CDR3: TGTGCCAGCCGCGGAGTCGGGATGGATGGCTACACCTTC.

CDR3 protein: CASSSLGSTDTQYF. The CDR3 DNA reads TGTGCCAGCAGCTCCCTCGGGTCTACCGATACGCAGTATTTT. The V and J genes are TRBV7-3 and TRBJ2-3; D call uncertain. V lost 4 bases and J lost 6, with 14 bases in between. This CDR3 is built from 14 residues. Germline V CDR1 and CDR2: SGHTA, FQGTGA.

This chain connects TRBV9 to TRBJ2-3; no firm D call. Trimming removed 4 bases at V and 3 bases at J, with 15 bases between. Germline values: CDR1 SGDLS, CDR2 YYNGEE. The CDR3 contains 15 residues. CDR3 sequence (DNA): TGTGCCAGCAGCCAACGTTCACAAAAGACAGATACGCAGTATTTT. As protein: CASSQRSQKTDTQYF.

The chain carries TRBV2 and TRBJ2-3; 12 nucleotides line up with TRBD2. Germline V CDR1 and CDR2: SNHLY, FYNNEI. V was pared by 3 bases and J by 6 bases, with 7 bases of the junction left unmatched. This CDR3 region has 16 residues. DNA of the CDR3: TGTGCCAGCAGTGACTTTCTAGCGGGGGGGCGGGATACGCAGTATTTT. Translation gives CASSDFLAGGRDTQYF.

The CDR3 sequence: CASSDGDRGGEKLFF. The CDR3 coding sequence is TGTGCCAGCAGCGACGGGGACAGGGGTGGCGAAAAACTGTTTTTT. The chain links TRBV7-9 to TRBJ1-4; 10 bases fit TRBD1. Germline V gene lookup returns CDR1 SEHNR and CDR2 FQNEAQ (reference sequence). The V gene end was trimmed by 5 bases and the J gene end by 8 bases; junction bases not matched to a gene: 8. This CDR3 is built from 15 residues. The entire variable domain, with the rest obtained from reference TRBV7-9 and TRBJ1-4, is as follows: DTGVSQNPRHKITKRGQNVTFRCDPISEHNRLYWYRQTLGQGPEFLTYFQNEAQLEKSRLLSDRFSAERPKGSFSTLEIQRTEQGDSAMYLCASSDGDRGGEKLFFGSGTQLSVL.

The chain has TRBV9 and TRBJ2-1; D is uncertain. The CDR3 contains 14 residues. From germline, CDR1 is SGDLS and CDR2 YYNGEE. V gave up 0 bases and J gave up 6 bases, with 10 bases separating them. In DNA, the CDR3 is TGTGCCAGCAGCGTAGACTTTCCGGGCAATGAGCAGTTCTTC. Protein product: CASSVDFPGNEQFF.

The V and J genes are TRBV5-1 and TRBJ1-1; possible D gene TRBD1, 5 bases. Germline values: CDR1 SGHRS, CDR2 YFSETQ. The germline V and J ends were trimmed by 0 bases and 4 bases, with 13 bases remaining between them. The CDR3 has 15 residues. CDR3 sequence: CASSLDRAGGTEAFF. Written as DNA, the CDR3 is TGCGCCAGCAGCTTGGATCGGGCGGGGGGCACTGAAGCTTTCTTT.

CDR3 loop: CASSMGQGASPLHF. The DNA of the CDR3 is TGTGCCAGTAGTATGGGACAGGGGGCTTCACCCCTCCACTTT. This chain links TRBV19 with TRBJ1-6; 12 bases are shared with TRBD1. The CDR3 extends over 14 amino acids. Germline V gene sequence: CDR1 LNHDA, CDR2 SQIVND (reference sequence). The ends lost 3 bases at V and 9 bases at J; junction bases unmatched: 0.